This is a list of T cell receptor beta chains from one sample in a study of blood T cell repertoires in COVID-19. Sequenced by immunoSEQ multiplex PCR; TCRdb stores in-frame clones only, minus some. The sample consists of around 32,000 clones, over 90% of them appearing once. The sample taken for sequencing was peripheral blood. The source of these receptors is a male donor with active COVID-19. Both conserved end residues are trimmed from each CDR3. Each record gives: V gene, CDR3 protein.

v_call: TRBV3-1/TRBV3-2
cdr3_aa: ASSQGQGLYGYT

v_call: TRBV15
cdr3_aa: ATSLPGGVFGNEQF

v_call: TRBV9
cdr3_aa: ASSDQGASLGGYT

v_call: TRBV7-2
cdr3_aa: ASSFKGGNQPQH

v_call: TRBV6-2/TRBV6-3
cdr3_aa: ASSTRAHTEAF

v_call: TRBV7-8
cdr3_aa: ASSRTGGTGLGNTIY

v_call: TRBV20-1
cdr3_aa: SASNPEGLAGGRSGELF

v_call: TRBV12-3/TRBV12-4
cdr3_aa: ASSLAGRGYT

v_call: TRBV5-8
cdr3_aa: ASSLVAHKHGYT

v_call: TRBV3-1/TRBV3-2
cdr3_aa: ASSQGRGNNSPLH

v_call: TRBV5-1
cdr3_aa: ASSWSAAGGETQY

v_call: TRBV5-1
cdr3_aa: ASSPDSSGNTIY

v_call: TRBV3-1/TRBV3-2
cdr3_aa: ASSQGPTGKTEAF

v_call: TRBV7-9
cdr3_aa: ASTSTGYFFMNTEAF

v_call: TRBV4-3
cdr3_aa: ASSPYGQGLNIQY

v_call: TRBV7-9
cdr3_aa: ASSQRSSGYNEQF

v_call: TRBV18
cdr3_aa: ASSPAGTGNEAF

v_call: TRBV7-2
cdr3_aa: ASRERDRGLYEQY

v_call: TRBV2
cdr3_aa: ASRLLDIRSEQY

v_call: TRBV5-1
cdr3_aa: ASSLDGTGSYGYT

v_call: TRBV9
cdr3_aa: ASSVGGLAGGHETQY

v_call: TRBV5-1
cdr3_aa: ASSLTPGIRSYNEQF

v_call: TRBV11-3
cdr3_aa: ASSPRRTNEKLF

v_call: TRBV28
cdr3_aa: ASSLAGTGVETQY

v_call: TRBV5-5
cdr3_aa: ASSFDYNYGYT

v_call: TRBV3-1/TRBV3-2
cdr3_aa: ASSPWKRGEGDTQY

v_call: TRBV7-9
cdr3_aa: ASSLLRQGIIGSHTEAF

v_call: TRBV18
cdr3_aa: ASSLTGSGQPQH

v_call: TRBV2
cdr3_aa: AGDRGRYNEQF

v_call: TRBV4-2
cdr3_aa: ASSQESYDNSPLH

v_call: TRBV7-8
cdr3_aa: ASSTGTGFTGELF

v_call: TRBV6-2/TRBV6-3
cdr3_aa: ASSYSSRDRAYNEQF